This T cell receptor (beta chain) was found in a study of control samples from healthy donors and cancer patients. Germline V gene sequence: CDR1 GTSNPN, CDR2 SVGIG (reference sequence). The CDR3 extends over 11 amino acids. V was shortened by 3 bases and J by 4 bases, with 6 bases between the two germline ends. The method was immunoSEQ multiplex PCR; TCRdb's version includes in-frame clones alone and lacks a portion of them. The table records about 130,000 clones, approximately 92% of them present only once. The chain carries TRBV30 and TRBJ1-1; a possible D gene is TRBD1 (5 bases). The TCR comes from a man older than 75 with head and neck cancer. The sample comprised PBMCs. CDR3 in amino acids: CAWRRGTEAFF. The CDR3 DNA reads TGTGCCTGGAGGAGGGGCACTGAAGCTTTCTTT.